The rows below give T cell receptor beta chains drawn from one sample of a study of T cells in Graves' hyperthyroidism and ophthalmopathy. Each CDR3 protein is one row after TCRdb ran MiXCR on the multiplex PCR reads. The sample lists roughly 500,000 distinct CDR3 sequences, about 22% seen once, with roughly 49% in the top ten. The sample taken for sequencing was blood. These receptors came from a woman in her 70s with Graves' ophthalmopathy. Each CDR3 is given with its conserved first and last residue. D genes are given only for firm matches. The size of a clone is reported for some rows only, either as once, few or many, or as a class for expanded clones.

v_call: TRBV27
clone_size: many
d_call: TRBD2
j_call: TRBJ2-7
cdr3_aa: CASSSSGSRHEQYF
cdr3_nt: TGTGCCAGCAGTTCTAGCGGGAGCCGCCACGAGCAGTACTTC

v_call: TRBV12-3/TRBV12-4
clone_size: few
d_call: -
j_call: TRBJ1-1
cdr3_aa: CASTFLDGTEAFF
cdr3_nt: TGTGCCAGCACCTTCCTCGACGGGACTGAAGCTTTCTTT

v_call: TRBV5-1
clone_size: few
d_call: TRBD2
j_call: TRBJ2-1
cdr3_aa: CASSLGVSSGSMGEQFF
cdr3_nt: TGCGCCAGCAGCTTGGGGGTTAGTAGCGGGAGTATGGGCGAGCAGTTCTTC

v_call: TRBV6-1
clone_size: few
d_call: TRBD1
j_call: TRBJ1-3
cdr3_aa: CASRRTGLESGNTIYF
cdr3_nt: TGTGCCAGCAGGAGGACAGGCCTCGAGTCTGGAAACACCATATATTTT

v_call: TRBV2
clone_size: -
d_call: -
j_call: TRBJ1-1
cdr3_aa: CAGRLQLATEAFF
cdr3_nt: TGTGCCGGCAGATTACAGCTTGCTACTGAAGCTTTCTTT

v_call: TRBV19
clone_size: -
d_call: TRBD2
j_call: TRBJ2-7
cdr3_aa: CASSMRTSGGYYEQYF
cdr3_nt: TGTGCCAGTAGTATGAGGACTAGCGGGGGTTACTACGAGCAGTACTTC

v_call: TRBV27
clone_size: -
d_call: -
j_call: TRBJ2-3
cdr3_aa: CASSTISQGPGIDTQYF
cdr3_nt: TGTGCCAGCAGTACCATCTCCCAGGGGCCGGGGATAGATACGCAGTATTTT

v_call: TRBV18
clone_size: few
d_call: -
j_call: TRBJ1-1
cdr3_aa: CASSPRDGAGTEAFF
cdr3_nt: TGTGCCAGCTCACCACGGGATGGGGCGGGCACTGAAGCTTTCTTT

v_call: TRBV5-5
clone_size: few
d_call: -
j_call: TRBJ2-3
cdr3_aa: CASSLQGRDTQYF
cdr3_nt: TGTGCCAGCAGCTTGCAAGGGAGAGATACGCAGTATTTT

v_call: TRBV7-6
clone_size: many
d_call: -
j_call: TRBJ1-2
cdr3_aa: CASSHTNNYGYTF
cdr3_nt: TGTGCCAGCAGCCACACGAATAACTATGGCTACACCTTC

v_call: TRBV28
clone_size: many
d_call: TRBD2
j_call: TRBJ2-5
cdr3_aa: CASSSAGGIVETQYF
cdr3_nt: TGTGCCAGCAGTTCGGCGGGAGGGATTGTCGAGACCCAGTACTTC

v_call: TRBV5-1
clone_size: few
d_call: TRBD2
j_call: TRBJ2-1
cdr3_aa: CASSESGIEQFF
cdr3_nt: TGCGCCAGCAGTGAGAGCGGGATTGAGCAGTTCTTC

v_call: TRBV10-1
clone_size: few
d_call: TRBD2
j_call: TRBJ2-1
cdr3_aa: CASSDLGGVSSYNEQFF
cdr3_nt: TGCGCCAGCAGTGATTTGGGGGGGGTCTCCTCCTACAATGAGCAGTTCTTC

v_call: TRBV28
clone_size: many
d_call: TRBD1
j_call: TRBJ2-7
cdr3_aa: CASSSGTGIYEQYF
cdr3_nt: TGTGCCAGCAGTTCCGGGACAGGGATCTACGAGCAGTACTTC

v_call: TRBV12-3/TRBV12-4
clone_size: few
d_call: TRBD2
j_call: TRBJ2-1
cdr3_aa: CASSAAGEEQFF
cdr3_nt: TGTGCCAGCAGTGCGGCGGGGGAGGAGCAGTTCTTC

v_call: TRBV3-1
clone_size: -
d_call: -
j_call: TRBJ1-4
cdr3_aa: CASSPGGANEKLFF
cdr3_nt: TGTGCCAGCAGCCCGGGAGGGGCTAATGAAAAACTGTTTTTT

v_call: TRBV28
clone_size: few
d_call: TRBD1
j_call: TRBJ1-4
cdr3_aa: CASSPGGMGNEKLFF
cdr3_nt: TGTGCCAGCAGCCCAGGGGGAATGGGCAATGAAAAACTGTTTTTT

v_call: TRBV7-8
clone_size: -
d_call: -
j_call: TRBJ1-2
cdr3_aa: CASSLGTRLGYGYTF
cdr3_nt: TGTGCCAGCAGCTTAGGGACCAGGTTGGGGTATGGCTACACCTTC

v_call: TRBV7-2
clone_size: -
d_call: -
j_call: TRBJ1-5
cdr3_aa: CASSLGPGSGQPQHF
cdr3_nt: TGTGCCAGCAGCTTAGGTCCGGGTTCGGGCCAGCCCCAGCATTTT

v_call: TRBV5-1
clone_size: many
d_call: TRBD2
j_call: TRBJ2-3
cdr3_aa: CASSLGLAGGTDTQYF
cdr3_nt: TGTGCCAGCAGCCTTGGACTAGCGGGAGGAACAGATACGCAGTATTTT

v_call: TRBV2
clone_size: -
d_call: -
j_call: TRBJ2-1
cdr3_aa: CASSAEVLSEQFF
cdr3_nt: TGTGCCAGCAGTGCTGAGGTGCTTAGTGAGCAGTTCTTC

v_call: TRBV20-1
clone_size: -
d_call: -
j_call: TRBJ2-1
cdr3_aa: CSARGRIDEQFF
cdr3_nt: TGCAGTGCTAGAGGTAGAATCGATGAGCAGTTCTTC

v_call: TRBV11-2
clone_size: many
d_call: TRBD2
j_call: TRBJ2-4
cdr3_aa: CASSETLAGVEIQYF
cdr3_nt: TGTGCCAGCAGCGAGACACTAGCGGGAGTTGAGATTCAGTACTTC

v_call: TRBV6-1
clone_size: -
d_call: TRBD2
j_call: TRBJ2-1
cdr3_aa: CASREAGGGEQFF
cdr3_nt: TGTGCCAGCAGAGAAGCGGGAGGGGGTGAGCAGTTCTTC

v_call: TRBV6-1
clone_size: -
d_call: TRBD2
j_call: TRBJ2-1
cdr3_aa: CAGRRSGSSDKQFF
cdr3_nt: TGTGCCGGCCGACGAAGCGGGAGCTCCGATAAGCAGTTCTTC

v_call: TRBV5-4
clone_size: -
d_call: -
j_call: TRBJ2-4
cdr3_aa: CASSLDKGPKNIQYF
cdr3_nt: TGTGCCAGCAGCTTGGATAAGGGGCCAAAAAACATTCAGTACTTC

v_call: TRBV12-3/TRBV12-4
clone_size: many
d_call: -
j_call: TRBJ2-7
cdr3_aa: CASSFGQGLGGQYF
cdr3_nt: TGTGCCAGCAGTTTTGGCCAGGGGCTGGGCGGGCAGTACTTC

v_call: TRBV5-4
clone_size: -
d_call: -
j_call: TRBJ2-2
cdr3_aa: CASSLQGITGELFF
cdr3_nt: TGTGCCAGCAGCTTGCAGGGTATCACCGGGGAGCTGTTTTTT

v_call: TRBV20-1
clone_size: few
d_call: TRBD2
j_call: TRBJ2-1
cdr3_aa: CSAEQTGTSGANEQFF
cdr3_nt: TGCAGTGCTGAACAGACCGGGACTAGCGGGGCCAATGAGCAGTTCTTC

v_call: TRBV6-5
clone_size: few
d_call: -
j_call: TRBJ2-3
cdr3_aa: CASSYFLGSVGSPDTQYF
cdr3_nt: TGTGCCAGCAGTTACTTCTTGGGATCTGTCGGGAGCCCAGATACGCAGTATTTT

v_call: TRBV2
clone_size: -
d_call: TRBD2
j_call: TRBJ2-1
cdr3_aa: CAITPGTSGRGNEQFF
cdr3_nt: TGTGCCATCACCCCCGGGACTAGCGGGAGGGGCAATGAGCAGTTCTTC

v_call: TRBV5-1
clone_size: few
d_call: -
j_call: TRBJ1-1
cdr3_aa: CASRYREGTEAFF
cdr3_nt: TGCGCCAGCAGGTACAGGGAAGGCACTGAAGCTTTCTTT

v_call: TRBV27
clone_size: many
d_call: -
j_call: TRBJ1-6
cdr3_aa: CASSFLPGRGGSPLHF
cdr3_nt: TGTGCCAGCAGTTTCCTACCAGGCAGGGGTGGTTCACCCCTCCACTTT

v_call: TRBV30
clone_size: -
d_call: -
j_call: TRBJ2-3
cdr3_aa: CAWTRWTDTQYF
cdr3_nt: TGTGCCTGGACTAGGTGGACAGATACGCAGTATTTT

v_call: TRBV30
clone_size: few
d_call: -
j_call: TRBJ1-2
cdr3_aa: CAWSVRPNTGYTF
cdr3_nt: TGTGCCTGGAGCGTACGACCCAATACTGGCTACACCTTC

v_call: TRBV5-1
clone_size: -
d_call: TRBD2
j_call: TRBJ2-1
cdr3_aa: CASSAFNLAGVRNEQFF
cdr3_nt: TGCGCCAGCAGCGCCTTCAACCTAGCGGGAGTGAGAAATGAGCAGTTCTTC